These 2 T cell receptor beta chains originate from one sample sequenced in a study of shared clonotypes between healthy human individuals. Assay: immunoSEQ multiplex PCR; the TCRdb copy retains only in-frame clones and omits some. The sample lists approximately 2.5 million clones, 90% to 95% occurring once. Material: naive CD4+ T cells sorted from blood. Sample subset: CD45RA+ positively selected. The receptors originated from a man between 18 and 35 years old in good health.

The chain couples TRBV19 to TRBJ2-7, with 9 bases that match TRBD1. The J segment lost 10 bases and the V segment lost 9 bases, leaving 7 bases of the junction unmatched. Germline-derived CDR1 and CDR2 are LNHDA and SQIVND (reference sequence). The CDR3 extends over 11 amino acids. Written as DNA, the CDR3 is TGTGCCAGCCTGGACAGGGGACGACAGTACTTC. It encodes CASLDRGRQYF. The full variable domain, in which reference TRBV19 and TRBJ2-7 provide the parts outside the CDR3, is DGGITQSPKYLFRKEGQNVTLSCEQNLNHDAMYWYRQDPGQGLRLIYYSQIVNDFQKGDIAEGYSVSREKKESFPLTVTSAQKNPTAFYLCASLDRGRQYFGPGTRLTVT.

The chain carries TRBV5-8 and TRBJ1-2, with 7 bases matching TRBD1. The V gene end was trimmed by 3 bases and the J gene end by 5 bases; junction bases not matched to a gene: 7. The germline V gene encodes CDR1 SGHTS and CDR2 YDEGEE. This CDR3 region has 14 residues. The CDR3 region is CASSSPGGRYGYTF. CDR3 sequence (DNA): TGTGCCAGCAGCTCCCCAGGGGGTAGATATGGCTACACCTTC.